Detailed here is one TCR beta chain. Its matching antigen is unknown. Trimming removed 6 bases from V and 8 bases from J; junction bases left unmatched: 6. This CDR3 has 14 amino acids. Looked up from germline, CDR1 is MNHEY and CDR2 is SVGAGI. The data were obtained in a study of siplizumab effects on memory and regulatory T cells. Overall study results and limits: Solely a minor proportion of alloreactive clones could be assigned to unstimulated subsets. A naive or memory phenotype could not be assigned to roughly 80-97% of the proliferating CD4+ or CD8+ clones.

TCRdb keeps only in-frame clones here, not all; method: immunoSEQ multiplex PCR. The sample holds tens of thousands of clones, 89% seen once. The chain links TRBV6-5 to TRBJ1-4; TRBD1 agrees at 10 bases. The material sequenced was naive CD4+ T cells sorted from blood. The origin of this receptor is a human donor in good health. The CDR3 sequence is CASREGQGNEKLFF. The CDR3 DNA follows: TGTGCCAGCAGGGAGGGACAGGGGAACGAAAAACTGTTTTTT.